This T cell receptor beta chain is from a study of blood T cell repertoires in COVID-19. About the research overall: The United States, Italy and Spain provided the acute and convalescent COVID-19 samples. The cDNA or gDNA used as material had been derived from T cells, B-cell-depleted T cells, or PBMCs.

Cohorts were based on clinical histories the participants reported. In germline, CDR1 is LNHDA, CDR2 SQIVND (reference sequence). The CDR3 length is 12 residues. J lost 7 bases, V lost 10 bases, and 9 bases had no gene match. TCRdb keeps only in-frame clones here, not all; method: immunoSEQ multiplex PCR. Of 250,000 to 300,000 clones detected, 85% to 90% appear once; the ten largest clones hold 8.8%. This chain links TRBV19 with TRBJ1-2, with 7 bases fitting TRBD1. Sequencing used PBMCs or T cells enriched from blood (not recorded which). The TCR originated in a man between 35 and 55 years old who had recovered from COVID-19. CDR3 amino acids: CAIPTGAGGYTF. The DNA for the CDR3 is TGTGCCATCCCTACAGGGGCGGGTGGCTACACCTTC.